This record concerns one T cell receptor beta chain sequence. The record originates from a study of cytomegalovirus exposure and HLA in healthy donors. Primers included in the PCR were 60 Vbeta and 13 Jbeta primers. Assay used: immunoSEQ multiplex PCR; TCRdb lists only in-frame clones, some missing. The sample records approximately 160,000 clones, more than 80% being singletons. The CDR3 contains 15 residues. Trimming took 0 bases from V and 6 from J; bases not matched to a gene: 5. Germline V gene data show CDR1 as SGHRS and CDR2 as YFSETQ. The sample taken for sequencing was PBMCs. The J gene is TRBJ2-3, the V gene TRBV5-1, with TRBD1 identical over 9 bases. The source is a young man in good health and CMV-seronegative. CDR3 residues: CASSLGDRDFDTQYF. The CDR3 DNA follows: TGCGCCAGCAGCTTGGGGGACAGGGACTTCGATACGCAGTATTTT.